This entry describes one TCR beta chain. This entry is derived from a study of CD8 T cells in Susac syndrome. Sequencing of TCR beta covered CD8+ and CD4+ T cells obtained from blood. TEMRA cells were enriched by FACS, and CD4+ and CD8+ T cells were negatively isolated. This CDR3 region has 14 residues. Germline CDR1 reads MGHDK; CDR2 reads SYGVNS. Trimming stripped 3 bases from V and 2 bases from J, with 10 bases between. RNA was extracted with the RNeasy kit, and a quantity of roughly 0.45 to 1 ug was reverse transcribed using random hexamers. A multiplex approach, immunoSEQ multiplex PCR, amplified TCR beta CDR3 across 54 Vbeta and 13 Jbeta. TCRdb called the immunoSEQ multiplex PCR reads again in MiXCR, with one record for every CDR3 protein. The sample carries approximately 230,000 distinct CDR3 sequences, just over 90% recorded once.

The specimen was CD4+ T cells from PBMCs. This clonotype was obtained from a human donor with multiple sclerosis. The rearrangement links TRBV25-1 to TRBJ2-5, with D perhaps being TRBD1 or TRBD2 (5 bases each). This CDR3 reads CASSDRGPQETQYF. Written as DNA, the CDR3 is TGTGCCAGCAGTGACCGGGGACCGCAAGAGACCCAGTACTTC.